The next 10 T cell receptor beta chains were all read from a single sample in a study of T cells after somatic rescue of genetic block. Repertoires were generated with immunoSEQ multiplex PCR, while TCRdb's copy carries only in-frame clones and drops some. This table has 12,000 or so clones, less than 80% appearing once. Sequencing used peripheral blood mononuclear cells (PBMCs). The origin of the receptors is a boy aged 10-17 years.

The rearrangement joins TRBV7-9 to TRBJ2-3; TRBD2 matches 7 bases. V lost 1 base to trimming and J lost 5 bases; unmatched junction nucleotides: 3. The CDR3 loop spans 14 amino acids. From germline, CDR1 is SEHNR and CDR2 FQNEAQ (reference sequence). CDR3 protein: CASSLGPGGDTQYF. In DNA, the CDR3 is TGTGCCAGCAGCTTAGGGCCGGGGGGAGATACGCAGTATTTT.

The J gene is TRBJ2-5, the V gene TRBV6-5, with D tentatively TRBD1 (6 bases). This CDR3 spans 12 amino acids. V lost 5 bases to trimming and J lost 2 bases, with 6 bases between them. Germline lookup yields CDR1 MNHEY and CDR2 SVGAGI. The CDR3: CASSQGQETQYF. The CDR3 coding sequence is TGTGCCAGCAGTCAGGGGCAAGAGACCCAGTACTTC.

This clone was observed a few times. The V and J genes are TRBV9 and TRBJ1-3; possible D gene TRBD1, 5 bases. Germline V CDR1 and CDR2: SGDLS, YYNGEE. This CDR3 region has 17 residues. Trimming left V 3 bases short and J 0 bases short, with 16 bases between. The CDR3 spells CASSAPRDGLSGNTIYF. The CDR3 nucleotides are TGTGCCAGCAGCGCTCCCCGGGACGGCCTCTCTGGAAACACCATATATTTT. Filled out from reference TRBV9 and TRBJ1-3, the complete variable domain reads DSGVTQTPKHLITATGQRVTLRCSPRSGDLSVYWYQQSLDQGLQFLIQYYNGEERAKGNILERFSAQQFPDLHSELNLSSLELGDSALYFCASSAPRDGLSGNTIYFGEGSWLTVV.

V is TRBV5-1 and J is TRBJ1-6, with a tentative D call TRBD1 (5 bases). V was clipped by 2 bases and J by 9 bases, with 12 bases between them. This CDR3 has 14 amino acids. In germline, CDR1 is SGHRS, CDR2 YFSETQ. The CDR3 DNA reads TGCGCCAGCAGCTTCGGCAGGGAAAGTTCACCCCTCCACTTT. Translated, it gives CASSFGRESSPLHF.

V usage is TRBV6-5 and J usage is TRBJ2-1; a possible D gene is TRBD2 (6 bases). CDR1 is MNHEY, CDR2 SVGAGI, per germline. CDR3 length equals 13 residues. The germline V and J ends were trimmed by 8 bases and 9 bases, with 17 bases remaining between them. The CDR3 nucleotides are TGTGCCAGCCACCCGACTAGAATGGGTGAGCAGTTCTTC. It is translated as CASHPTRMGEQFF.

The DNA for the CDR3 is TGTGCCAGCTCACCACCGACGGGGACAGGGACCTACGAGCAGTACTTC. It yields the protein CASSPPTGTGTYEQYF. The gene calls are TRBV18 and TRBJ2-7; TRBD1 matches 9 bases. The CDR3 length is 16 residues. The V gene's germline CDR1 is KGHSH and CDR2 LQKENI. J was trimmed by 2 bases and V by 0 bases; bases with no gene match: 5.

The V gene is TRBV7-9, the J gene TRBJ1-3, with D unclear. The CDR3 covers 16 residues. The germline V and J ends were trimmed by 6 bases and 0 bases, with 15 bases remaining between them. In germline, CDR1 is SEHNR, CDR2 FQNEAQ (reference sequence). CDR3 protein: CASRLSSENSGNTIYF. CDR3 nucleotide sequence: TGTGCCAGCAGACTTTCATCAGAGAACTCTGGAAACACCATATATTTT.

The J gene is TRBJ2-2, the V gene TRBV5-1, with 15 bases that match TRBD2. Germline V CDR1 and CDR2: SGHRS, YFSETQ. V lost 2 bases to trimming and J lost 7 bases; unmatched junction nucleotides: 6. The CDR3 sequence is 17 residues long. CDR3 in amino acids: CASSFQGLAGGVGELFF. CDR3 DNA: TGCGCCAGCAGCTTCCAGGGACTAGCGGGAGGAGTCGGGGAGCTGTTTTTT.

The chain recombines TRBV7-2 with TRBJ2-1, with D uncertain. The V and J ends lost 7 bases and 11 bases respectively, with 15 bases between them. The CDR3 extends over 12 amino acids. CDR1 and CDR2 from the germline V gene are SGHTA and FQGNSA. The CDR3 region has the DNA TGTGCCAGCACCAATGAGATTTCCAAGCAGTTCTTC. As protein: CASTNEISKQFF.

In its sample, this clone was seen a few times. CDR3 loop: CASSSVSQAFNQPQHF. The CDR3 bases are TGTGCCAGCAGTTCGGTCAGCCAAGCCTTTAATCAGCCCCAGCATTTT. The chain carries TRBV27 and TRBJ1-5, with D hard to call. This CDR3 has 16 residues. V was clipped by 4 bases and J by 4 bases, with 17 bases between them. Germline V gene sequence: CDR1 MNHEY, CDR2 SMNVEV (reference sequence).